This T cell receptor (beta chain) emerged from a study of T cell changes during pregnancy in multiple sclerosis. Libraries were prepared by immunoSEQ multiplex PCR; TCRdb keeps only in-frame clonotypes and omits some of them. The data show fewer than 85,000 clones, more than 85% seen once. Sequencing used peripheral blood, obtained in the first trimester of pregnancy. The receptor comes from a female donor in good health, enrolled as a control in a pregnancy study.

The CDR3: CASSYRPGRSTGELFF. The CDR3 DNA sequence: TGTGCCAGCAGTTATAGGCCCGGGAGAAGCACCGGGGAGCTGTTTTTT. The chain joins TRBV6-6 to TRBJ2-2, with a tentative D call TRBD2 (6 bases). Germline CDR1 is MNHNY and CDR2 is SVGAGI (reference sequence). With 3 bases removed from V and 4 bases from J, the gap between germline ends came to 15 bases. The CDR3 consists of 16 residues.